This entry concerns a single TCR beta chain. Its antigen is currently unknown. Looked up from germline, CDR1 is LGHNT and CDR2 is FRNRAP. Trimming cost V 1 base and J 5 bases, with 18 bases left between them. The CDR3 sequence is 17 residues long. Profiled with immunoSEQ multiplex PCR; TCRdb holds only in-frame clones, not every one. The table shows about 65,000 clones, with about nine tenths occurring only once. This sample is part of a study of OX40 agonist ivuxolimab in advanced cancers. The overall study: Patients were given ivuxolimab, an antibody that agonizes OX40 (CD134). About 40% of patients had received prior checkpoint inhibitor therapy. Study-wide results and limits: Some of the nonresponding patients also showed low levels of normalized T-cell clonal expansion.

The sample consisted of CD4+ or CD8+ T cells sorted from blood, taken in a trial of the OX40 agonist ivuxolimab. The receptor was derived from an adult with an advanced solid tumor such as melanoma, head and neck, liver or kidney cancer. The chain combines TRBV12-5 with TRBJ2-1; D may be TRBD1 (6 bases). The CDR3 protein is CASGLGPGQTINNEQFF. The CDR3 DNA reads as TGTGCTAGTGGTTTGGGACCCGGACAGACCATTAACAATGAGCAGTTCTTC.